Below are 24 T cell receptor beta chains sequenced from a single sample in a study of identical twins. TCRdb reanalysed the 5' RACE reads using MiXCR and keeps one entry per CDR3 protein. This sample has just under 650,000 distinct CDR3 sequences, with less than 9% found just once. The same data also contributed to another study, on yellow fever vaccine responses in identical twins.

Sequenced material: PBMCs. Receptors were obtained from a woman under 30 in good health.

This clonotype was observed a handful of times. The DNA of the CDR3 is TGTGCCAGCAGTTTAGCCCAGGCACCACAAGAGACCCAGTACTTC. Protein product: CASSLAQAPQETQYF. The rearrangement joins TRBV12-3 or TRBV12-4 to TRBJ2-5; D is ambiguous. This CDR3 has 15 residues. Trimming took 0 bases from V and 2 from J, leaving 10 bases between them.

This clonotype was recorded a few times. This chain connects TRBV27 to TRBJ2-1; 9 nucleotides line up with TRBD1. Germline values: CDR1 MNHEY, CDR2 SMNVEV (reference sequence). The CDR3 runs 15 residues. Losses at the gene ends were 6 bases for V and 4 bases for J; bases not matched to a gene: 7. In DNA form, the CDR3 reads TGTGCCAGCAGACGTCCCGGGACAGGGTACAATGAGCAGTTCTTC. Its protein product is CASRRPGTGYNEQFF.

This rearrangement joins TRBV6-2 or TRBV6-3 to TRBJ1-2, with TRBD1 identical over 9 bases. This CDR3 is built from 20 residues. After removal of 6 bases from V and 2 bases from J, the junction contained 22 bases not matched to a gene. Germline-derived CDR1 and CDR2 are MNHEY and SVGEGT. The CDR3 bases are TGTGCCAGCAGCCTTATTTGGACGACTCGGGACAGGGAGGACAACTATGGCTACACCTTC. It encodes CASSLIWTTRDREDNYGYTF.

This clonotype has a handful of counts. The genes are TRBV20-1 and TRBJ2-2; 9 bases are shared with TRBD1. V trimming: 0 bases; J trimming: 5 bases; junction bases outside the gene matches: 7. Germline V CDR1 and CDR2: DFQATT, SNEGSKA (reference sequence). The CDR3 has 16 amino acids. CDR3 loop: CSARDDGDRATGELFF. CDR3 DNA: TGCAGTGCTAGAGATGATGGGGACAGGGCGACCGGGGAGCTGTTTTTT.

Many counts were recorded for this clonotype. J is TRBJ1-5 and V is TRBV20-1; 10 bases are shared with TRBD1. Per germline, CDR1 DFQATT and CDR2 SNEGSKA (reference sequence). This CDR3 is 13 amino acids long. Trimming cost V 5 bases and J 5 bases; bases outside gene matches: 3. The CDR3 is CSAEGTGDQPQHF. DNA for the CDR3: TGCAGTGCTGAAGGGACAGGGGATCAGCCCCAGCATTTT.

In its sample, this clonotype was seen many times. The V and J genes are TRBV7-2 and TRBJ2-2; the D gene is possibly TRBD1 (6 bases). This CDR3 is built from 16 residues. From germline, CDR1 is SGHTA and CDR2 FQGNSA. Trimming pared 6 bases from V and 0 bases from J, leaving 14 bases between. DNA of the CDR3: TGTGCCAGCAGGGACCCGGACAGAGCGAACACCGGGGAGCTGTTTTTT. This codes for CASRDPDRANTGELFF.

CDR3 coding DNA: TGTGCCAGCAGTCGCTCGGCGGGCTTAACCTACGAGCAGTACTTC. Translation: CASSRSAGLTYEQYF. The chain carries TRBV27 and TRBJ2-7; perhaps TRBD2 as D (5 bases). Germline CDR1 MNHEY, CDR2 SMNVEV (reference sequence). CDR3 length: 15 residues. The V end lost 5 bases, the J end lost 2 bases, and 16 bases lay between the germline ends.

V is TRBV5-1 and J is TRBJ1-3; 8 bases fit TRBD1. Germline lookup yields CDR1 SGHRS and CDR2 YFSETQ. V gave up 3 bases and J gave up 3 bases; unmatched junction bases: 11. The CDR3 extends over 17 amino acids. The CDR3 region is CASSSLGQGFVGNTIYF. CDR3 coding DNA: TGCGCCAGCAGCTCCCTCGGACAGGGTTTCGTTGGAAACACCATATATTTT.

This clonotype turned up a few times. The chain is built from TRBV6-1 and TRBJ1-1, with 7 bases aligning to TRBD1. This CDR3 has 19 amino acids. Germline CDR1 and CDR2: MNHNS and SASEGT. Trimming removed 6 bases from V and 4 bases from J; junction bases left unmatched: 23. The CDR3 DNA reads as TGTGCCAGCAGCTCTCTACACAGACTAGACAGGGTCCGGGGCACTGAAGCTTTCTTT. Translating gives CASSSLHRLDRVRGTEAFF.

This clonotype occurred many times. The chain recombines TRBV5-1 with TRBJ2-3; D may be TRBD1 or TRBD2 (5 bases each). The CDR3 length is 16 residues. Germline CDR1 reads SGHRS; CDR2 reads YFSETQ. Trimming left V 4 bases short and J 0 bases short, with 15 bases between. The CDR3 DNA reads TGCGCCAGCAGCCCAAGGGACCCGATTAGCACAGATACGCAGTATTTT. This sequence encodes CASSPRDPISTDTQYF.

This clonotype was seen ten or more times. V and J are TRBV7-8 and TRBJ2-1, with D tentatively TRBD2 (6 bases). Germline V gives CDR1 SGHVS, CDR2 FQNEAQ. V gave up 6 bases and J gave up 8 bases, with 20 bases separating them. The CDR3 is 15 residues long. This chain's CDR3 is CASRLIGGGRDEQFF. The CDR3 coding sequence is TGTGCCAGCAGATTAATCGGTGGAGGGCGCGATGAGCAGTTCTTC.

In this sample, this clonotype turned up a few times. This rearrangement joins TRBV12-3 or TRBV12-4 to TRBJ2-1; 11 positions match TRBD2. CDR3 size: 15 residues. Unmatched junction bases numbered 11, after V lost 7 bases and J lost 9 bases. Here the CDR3 DNA reads TGTGCCAGCAACCCATTAGCGGGAGGGACTAGTGAGCAGTTCTTC. Translating gives CASNPLAGGTSEQFF.

The chain combines TRBV29-1 with TRBJ2-7; D is ambiguous. The germline CDR1 and CDR2 sequences are SQVTM and ANQGSEA. The CDR3 extends over 12 amino acids. The V end was cut by 7 bases, the J end by 3 bases, with 13 bases between. DNA of the CDR3: TGCAGCGCCAGCGTTGGAGACTACGAGCAGTACTTC. Its translation is CSASVGDYEQYF.

The sample holds many counts of this clonotype. Here the CDR3 DNA reads TGCGCCAGCAGCTTGGGACAGAACACCGGGGAGCTGTTTTTT. Residues: CASSLGQNTGELFF. This chain joins TRBV5-1 and TRBJ2-2; no definite D call. The CDR3 extends over 14 amino acids. Trimming pared 0 bases from V and 1 base from J, leaving 4 bases between. CDR1 is SGHRS and CDR2 is YFSETQ in the germline V gene.

In DNA form, the CDR3 reads TGTGCTCCGGGCACTCTTTTCCCCTTCTACGAGCAGTACGTC. It specifies CAPGTLFPFYEQYV. The rearrangement links TRBV9 to TRBJ2-7; D unclear. The CDR3 is 14 residues long. From germline, CDR1 is SGDLS and CDR2 YYNGEE.

This clonotype occurred many times. The chain combines TRBV12-3 or TRBV12-4 with TRBJ2-3, with D unclear. The V gene lost 6 bases and the J gene lost 4 bases, with 8 bases spanning the gap. This CDR3 spans 12 amino acids. DNA for the CDR3: TGTGCCAGCAGCAGAGCCGCAGATACGCAGTATTTT. This encodes CASSRAADTQYF.

In its sample, this clonotype was seen a few times. The CDR3 nucleotides are TGTGCCAGCTCAAACCACCAGGGACAAAATGAAAAACTGTTTTTT. Translating it yields CASSNHQGQNEKLFF. The gene calls are TRBV18 and TRBJ1-4, with D possibly being TRBD1 (6 bases). This CDR3 spans 15 amino acids. The V end lost 5 bases, the J end lost 5 bases, and 15 bases lay between the germline ends. CDR1 and CDR2 from the germline V gene are KGHSH and LQKENI.

This clonotype was recorded a few times. The chain links TRBV20-1 to TRBJ2-4, with D tentatively TRBD2 (6 bases). Per germline, CDR1 DFQATT and CDR2 SNEGSKA (reference sequence). V lost 6 bases, J lost 8 bases, and 14 bases lay in between. The CDR3 extends over 12 amino acids. The CDR3 DNA reads as TGCAGTGCGGGAATGTGGAGGGACATTCAGTACTTC. The encoded protein is CSAGMWRDIQYF.

CDR3 DNA: TGTGCCAGCAGCCCGGCGGTGCGCGGGGGGCGCGATGAGCAGTTCTTC. Translation: CASSPAVRGGRDEQFF. J is TRBJ2-1 and V is TRBV7-2; 8 positions match TRBD2. This CDR3 region has 16 residues. From germline, CDR1 is SGHTA and CDR2 FQGNSA. V lost 5 bases, J lost 8 bases, and 14 bases stayed unmatched.

This clonotype was seen ten or more times. The chain couples TRBV12-3 or TRBV12-4 to TRBJ1-2; D not resolved. This CDR3 region has 13 residues. CDR3 region: CAGKGGSSYGYTF. CDR3 sequence (DNA): TGTGCAGGAAAAGGCGGCAGTAGCTATGGCTACACCTTC.

This clonotype was seen repeatedly, ten times or more. The chain recombines TRBV6-6 with TRBJ2-5; D tentatively fits TRBD1 or TRBD2 (5 bases each). This CDR3 spans 12 amino acids. CDR1 is MNHNY and CDR2 is SVGAGI in the germline V gene (reference sequence). Trimming took 6 bases from V and 7 from J, leaving 12 bases between them. The CDR3 is CASRRTGATQYF. DNA for the CDR3: TGTGCCAGCAGAAGGACTGGGGCGACCCAGTACTTC.

The chain joins TRBV4-2 to TRBJ2-5; 7 bases fit TRBD2. The CDR3 loop spans 21 amino acids. Losses at the gene ends were 0 bases for V and 1 base for J; bases not matched to a gene: 20. The germline gives CDR1 LGHNA, CDR2 YNFKEQ. CDR3 in amino acids: CASSQELRFASGDLSQETQYF. The CDR3 DNA reads TGTGCCAGCAGCCAAGAATTGAGGTTCGCGAGCGGGGATCTGTCCCAAGAGACCCAGTACTTC.

This clonotype appeared a few times. This chain connects TRBV20-1 to TRBJ2-2; a weak D match, TRBD2 (6 bases). Trimming removed 6 bases at V and 3 bases at J, with 17 bases between. There are 15 residues in the CDR3. Germline V gene data show CDR1 as DFQATT and CDR2 as SNEGSKA (reference sequence). As DNA, the CDR3 is TGCAGTGCATCCCAAACGGGAGTTTACACCGGGGAGCTGTTTTTT. Translating it yields CSASQTGVYTGELFF.

This clonotype was seen many times. The chain is built from TRBV5-1 and TRBJ1-1; the D is unclear. In germline, CDR1 is SGHRS, CDR2 YFSETQ. The CDR3 covers 16 residues. Trimming took 1 base from V and 0 from J, leaving 13 bases between them. The CDR3, as DNA: TGCGCCAGCAGCTTGCTGCCGGATGACATGAACACTGAAGCTTTCTTT. Translating it yields CASSLLPDDMNTEAFF.